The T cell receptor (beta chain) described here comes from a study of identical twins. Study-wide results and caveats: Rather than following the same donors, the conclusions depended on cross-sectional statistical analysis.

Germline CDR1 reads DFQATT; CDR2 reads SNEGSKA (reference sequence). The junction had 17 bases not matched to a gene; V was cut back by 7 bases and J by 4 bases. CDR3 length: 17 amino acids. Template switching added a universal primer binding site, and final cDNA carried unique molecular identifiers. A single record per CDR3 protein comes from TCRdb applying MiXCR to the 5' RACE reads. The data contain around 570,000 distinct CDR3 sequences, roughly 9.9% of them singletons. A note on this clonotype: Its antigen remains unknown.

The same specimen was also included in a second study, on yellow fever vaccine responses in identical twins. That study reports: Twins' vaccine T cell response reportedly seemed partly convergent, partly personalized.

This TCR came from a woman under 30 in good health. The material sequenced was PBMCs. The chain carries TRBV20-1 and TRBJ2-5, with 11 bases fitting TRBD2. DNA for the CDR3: TGCAGTGGTTACGGTGTAGCGGGAGGGCCAGGCCGAGAGACCCAGTACTTC. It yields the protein CSGYGVAGGPGRETQYF.